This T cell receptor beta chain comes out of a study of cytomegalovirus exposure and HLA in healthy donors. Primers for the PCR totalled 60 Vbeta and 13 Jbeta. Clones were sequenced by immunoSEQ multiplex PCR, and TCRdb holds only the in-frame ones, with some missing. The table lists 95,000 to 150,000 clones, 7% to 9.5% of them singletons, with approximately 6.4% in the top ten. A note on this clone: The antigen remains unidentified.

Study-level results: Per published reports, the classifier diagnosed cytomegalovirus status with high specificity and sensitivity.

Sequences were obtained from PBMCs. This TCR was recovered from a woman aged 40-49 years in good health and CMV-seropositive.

The CDR3: CASSLDSSLYGYTF. The CDR3 DNA reads as TGTGCCAGCAGCTTGGACAGCAGCCTCTATGGCTACACCTTC. This chain joins TRBV5-4 and TRBJ1-2, with D unresolved. Trimming shortened V by 0 bases and J by 4 bases, and 10 bases separated the two germline ends. CDR3 size: 14 residues. CDR1 and CDR2 (germline): SGHNT, YYREEE (reference sequence).